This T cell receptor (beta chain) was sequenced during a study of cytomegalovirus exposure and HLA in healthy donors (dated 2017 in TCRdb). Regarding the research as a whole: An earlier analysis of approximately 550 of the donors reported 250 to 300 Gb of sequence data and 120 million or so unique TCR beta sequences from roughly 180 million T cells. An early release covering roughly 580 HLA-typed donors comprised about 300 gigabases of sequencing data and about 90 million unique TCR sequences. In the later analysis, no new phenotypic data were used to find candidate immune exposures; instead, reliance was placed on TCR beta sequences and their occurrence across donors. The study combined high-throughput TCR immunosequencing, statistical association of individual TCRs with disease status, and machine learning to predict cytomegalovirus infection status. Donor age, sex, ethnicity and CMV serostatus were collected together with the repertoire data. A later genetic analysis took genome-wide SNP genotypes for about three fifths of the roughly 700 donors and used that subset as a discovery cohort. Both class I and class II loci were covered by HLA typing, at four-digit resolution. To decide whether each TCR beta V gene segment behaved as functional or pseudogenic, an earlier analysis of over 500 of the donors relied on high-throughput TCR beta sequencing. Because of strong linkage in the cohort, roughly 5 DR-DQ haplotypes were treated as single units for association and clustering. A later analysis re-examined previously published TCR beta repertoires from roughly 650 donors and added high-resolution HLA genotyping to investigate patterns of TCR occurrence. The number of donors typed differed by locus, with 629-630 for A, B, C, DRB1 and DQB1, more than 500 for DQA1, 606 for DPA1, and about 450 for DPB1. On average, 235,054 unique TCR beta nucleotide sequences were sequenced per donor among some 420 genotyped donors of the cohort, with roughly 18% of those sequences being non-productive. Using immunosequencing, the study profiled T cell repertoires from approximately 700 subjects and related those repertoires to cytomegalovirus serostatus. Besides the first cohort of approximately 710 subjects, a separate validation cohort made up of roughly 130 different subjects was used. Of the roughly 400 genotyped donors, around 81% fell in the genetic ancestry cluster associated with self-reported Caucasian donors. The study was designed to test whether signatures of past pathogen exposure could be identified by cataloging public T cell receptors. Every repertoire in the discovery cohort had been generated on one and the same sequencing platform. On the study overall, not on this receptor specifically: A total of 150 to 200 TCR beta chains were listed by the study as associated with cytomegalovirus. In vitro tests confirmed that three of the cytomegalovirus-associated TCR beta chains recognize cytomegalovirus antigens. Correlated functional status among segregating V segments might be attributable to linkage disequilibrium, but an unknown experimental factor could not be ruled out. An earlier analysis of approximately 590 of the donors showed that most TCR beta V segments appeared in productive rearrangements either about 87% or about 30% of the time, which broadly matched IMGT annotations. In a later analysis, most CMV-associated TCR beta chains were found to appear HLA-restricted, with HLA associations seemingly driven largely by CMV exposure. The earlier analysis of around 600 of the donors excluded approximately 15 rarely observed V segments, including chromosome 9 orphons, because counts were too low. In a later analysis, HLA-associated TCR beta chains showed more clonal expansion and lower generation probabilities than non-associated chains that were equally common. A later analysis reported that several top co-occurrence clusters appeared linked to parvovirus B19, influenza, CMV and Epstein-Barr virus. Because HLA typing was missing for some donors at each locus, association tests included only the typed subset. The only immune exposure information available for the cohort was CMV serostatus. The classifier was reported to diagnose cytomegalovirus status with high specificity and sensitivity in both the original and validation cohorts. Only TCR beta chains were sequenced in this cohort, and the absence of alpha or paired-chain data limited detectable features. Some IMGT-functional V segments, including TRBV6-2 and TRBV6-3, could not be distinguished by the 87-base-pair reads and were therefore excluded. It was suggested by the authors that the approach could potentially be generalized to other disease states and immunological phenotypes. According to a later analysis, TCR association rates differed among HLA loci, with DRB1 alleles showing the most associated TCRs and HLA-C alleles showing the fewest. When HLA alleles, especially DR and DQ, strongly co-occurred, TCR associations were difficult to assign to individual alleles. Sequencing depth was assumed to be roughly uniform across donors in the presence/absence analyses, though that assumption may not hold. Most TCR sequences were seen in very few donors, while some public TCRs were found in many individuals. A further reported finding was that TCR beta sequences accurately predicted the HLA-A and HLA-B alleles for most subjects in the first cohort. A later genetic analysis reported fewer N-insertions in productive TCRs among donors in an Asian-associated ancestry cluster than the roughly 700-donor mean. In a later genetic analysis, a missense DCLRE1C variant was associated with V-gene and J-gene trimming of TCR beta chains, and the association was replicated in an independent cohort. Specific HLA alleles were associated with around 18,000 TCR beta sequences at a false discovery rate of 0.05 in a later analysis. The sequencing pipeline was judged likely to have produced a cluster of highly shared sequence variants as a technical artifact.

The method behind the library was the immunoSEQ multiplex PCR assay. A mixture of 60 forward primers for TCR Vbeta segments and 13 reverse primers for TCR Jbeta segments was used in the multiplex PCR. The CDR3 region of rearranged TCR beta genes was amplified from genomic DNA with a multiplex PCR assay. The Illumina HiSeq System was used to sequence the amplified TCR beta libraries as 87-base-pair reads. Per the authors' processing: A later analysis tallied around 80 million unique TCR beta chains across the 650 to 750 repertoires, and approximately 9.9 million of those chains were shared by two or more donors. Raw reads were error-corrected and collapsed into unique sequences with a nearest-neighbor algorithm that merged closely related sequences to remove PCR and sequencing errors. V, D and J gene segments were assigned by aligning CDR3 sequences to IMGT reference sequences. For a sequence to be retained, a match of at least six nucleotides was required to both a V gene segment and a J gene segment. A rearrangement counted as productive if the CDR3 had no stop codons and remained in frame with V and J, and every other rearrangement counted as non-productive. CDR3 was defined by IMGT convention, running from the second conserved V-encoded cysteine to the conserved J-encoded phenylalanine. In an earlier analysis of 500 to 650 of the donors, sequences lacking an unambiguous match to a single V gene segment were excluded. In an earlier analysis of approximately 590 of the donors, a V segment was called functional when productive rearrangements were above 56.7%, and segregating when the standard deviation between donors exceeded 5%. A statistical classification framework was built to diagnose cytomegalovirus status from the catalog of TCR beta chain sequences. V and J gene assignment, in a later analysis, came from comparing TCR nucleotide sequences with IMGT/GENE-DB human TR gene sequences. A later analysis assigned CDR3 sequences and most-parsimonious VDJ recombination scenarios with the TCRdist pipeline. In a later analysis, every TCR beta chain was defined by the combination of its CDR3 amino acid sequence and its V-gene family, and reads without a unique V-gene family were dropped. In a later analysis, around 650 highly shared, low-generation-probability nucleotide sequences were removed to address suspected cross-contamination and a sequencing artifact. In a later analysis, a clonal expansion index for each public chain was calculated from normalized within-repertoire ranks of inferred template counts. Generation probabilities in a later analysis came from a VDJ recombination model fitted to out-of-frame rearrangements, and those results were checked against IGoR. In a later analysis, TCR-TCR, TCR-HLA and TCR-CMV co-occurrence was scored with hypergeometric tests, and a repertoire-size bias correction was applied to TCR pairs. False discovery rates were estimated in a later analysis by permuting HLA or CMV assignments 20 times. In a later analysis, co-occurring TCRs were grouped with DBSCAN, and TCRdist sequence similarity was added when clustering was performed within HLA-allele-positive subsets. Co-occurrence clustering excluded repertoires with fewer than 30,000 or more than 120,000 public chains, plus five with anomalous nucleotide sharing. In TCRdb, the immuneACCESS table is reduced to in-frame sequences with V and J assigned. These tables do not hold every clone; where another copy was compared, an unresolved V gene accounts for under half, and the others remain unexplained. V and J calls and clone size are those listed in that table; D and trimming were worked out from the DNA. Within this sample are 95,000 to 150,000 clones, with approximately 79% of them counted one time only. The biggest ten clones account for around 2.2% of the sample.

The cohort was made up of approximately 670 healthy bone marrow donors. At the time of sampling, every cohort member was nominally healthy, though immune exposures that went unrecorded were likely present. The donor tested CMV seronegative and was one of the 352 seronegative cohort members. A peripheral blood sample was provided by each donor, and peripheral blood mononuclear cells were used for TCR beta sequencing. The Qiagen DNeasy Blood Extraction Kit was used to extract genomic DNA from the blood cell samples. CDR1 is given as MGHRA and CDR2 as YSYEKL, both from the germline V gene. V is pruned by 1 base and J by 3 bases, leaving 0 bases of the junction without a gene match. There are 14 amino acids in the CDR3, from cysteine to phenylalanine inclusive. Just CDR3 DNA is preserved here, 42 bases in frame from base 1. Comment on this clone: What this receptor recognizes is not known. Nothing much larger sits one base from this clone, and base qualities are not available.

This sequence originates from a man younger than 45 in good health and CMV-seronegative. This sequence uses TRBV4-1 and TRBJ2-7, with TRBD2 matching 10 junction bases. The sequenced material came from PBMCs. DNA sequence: TGCGCCAGCAGCCAAGCTAGCGGGAGCTACGAGCAGTACTTC. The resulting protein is CASSQASGSYEQYF.